Following are 31 T cell receptor beta chains from one sample sequenced in a study of early T cells in non-severe SARS-CoV-2 infection. TCRdb redid the calling of the 5' RACE reads with MiXCR, one entry per CDR3 protein. The table records fewer than 100,000 distinct CDR3 sequences, about 15% of them present only once. The specimen was whole blood. The receptor set was obtained from an adult who was a healthcare worker with PCR-confirmed SARS-CoV-2 infection or an uninfected control (not recorded which).

This clonotype appeared a few times. The chain recombines TRBV9 with TRBJ2-7; TRBD2 matches 11 bases. The CDR3 has 16 amino acids. Trimming cost V 4 bases and J 2 bases; bases outside gene matches: 8. The V gene's germline CDR1 is SGDLS and CDR2 YYNGEE. CDR3 amino acids: CASSSRLAGSPYEQYF. CDR3 sequence (DNA): TGTGCCAGCAGCTCGCGACTAGCGGGGAGCCCCTACGAGCAGTACTTC.

Only a few counts were recorded for this clonotype. V is TRBV20-1 and J is TRBJ2-7; weak D call: TRBD2 (5 bases). V was shortened by 3 bases and J by 3 bases, with 12 bases between the two germline ends. CDR3 length: 13 residues. The germline V gene encodes CDR1 DFQATT and CDR2 SNEGSKA (reference sequence). The CDR3 reads CSASEDSFYEQYF. The CDR3 DNA reads TGCAGTGCTAGTGAGGACTCCTTCTACGAGCAGTACTTC.

The chain uses TRBV29-1 and TRBJ1-5, with D unresolved. V lost 7 bases and J lost 4, with 11 bases in between. The CDR3 length is 12 residues. Germline V gene lookup returns CDR1 SQVTM and CDR2 ANQGSEA. The CDR3 reads CSAKEGNQPQHF. DNA for the CDR3: TGCAGCGCCAAAGAAGGGAATCAGCCCCAGCATTTT.

This clonotype was seen a handful of times. The chain carries TRBV12-3 or TRBV12-4 and TRBJ1-1, with D perhaps TRBD1 (5 bases). The V end lost 2 bases, the J end lost 1 base, and 8 bases lay between the germline ends. This CDR3 spans 14 amino acids. The CDR3 spells CASSLFTGNTEAFF. CDR3 nucleotides: TGTGCCAGCAGTTTATTCACAGGGAACACTGAAGCTTTCTTT.

This clonotype was picked up a small number of times. The chain uses TRBV11-2 and TRBJ1-1; no firm D call. This CDR3 is 14 amino acids long. CDR1 is SGHAT and CDR2 is FQNNGV in the germline V gene. Trimming took off 1 base at V and 8 bases at J, with 14 bases between the two ends. CDR3 nucleotide sequence: TGTGCCAGCAGCTTAGGTTCAGGTCCAACGGAAGCTTTCTTT. This codes for CASSLGSGPTEAFF.

The J gene is TRBJ1-1, the V gene TRBV28; D gene unclear. This CDR3 comprises 13 residues. CDR1 and CDR2 from the germline V gene are MDHEN and SYDVKM. V was cut by 8 bases and J by 11 bases, with 21 bases left in between. CDR3 amino acids: CASGVQVLGGAFF. The CDR3 nucleotides are TGTGCCAGCGGAGTACAAGTACTCGGTGGGGCTTTCTTT. Variable domain in full (rest from reference TRBV28 and TRBJ1-1): DVKVTQSSRYLVKRTGEKVFLECVQDMDHENMFWYRQDPGLGLRLIYFSYDVKMKEKGDIPEGYSVSREKKERFSLILESASTNQTSMYLCASGVQVLGGAFFGQGTRLTVV.

This clonotype was counted only a few times. This rearrangement joins TRBV7-8 to TRBJ2-1, with TRBD2 identical over 8 bases. Trimming took 3 bases from V and 5 from J; bases not matched to a gene: 6. Germline assignment: CDR1 SGHVS and CDR2 FQNEAQ. This CDR3 contains 15 residues. The CDR3 nucleotides read TGTGCCAGCAGCTTTGCGGGAGGACGACACAATGAGCAGTTCTTC. Translated, it gives CASSFAGGRHNEQFF.

V usage is TRBV7-9 and J usage is TRBJ2-5; 13 bases are shared with TRBD2. This CDR3 contains 17 residues. Trimming at V came to 4 bases and at J to 2 bases, leaving 7 bases not matched to a gene. Germline CDR1 and CDR2: SEHNR and FQNEAQ (reference sequence). In DNA form, the CDR3 reads TGTGCCAGCAGCTCCCTGGGACTAGCGGGGCAACAAGAGACCCAGTACTTC. Its protein is CASSSLGLAGQQETQYF.

This clonotype has at least ten counts. V and J are TRBV5-4 and TRBJ2-3; maybe TRBD1 (6 bases). V was pared by 0 bases and J by 1 base, with 6 bases between. Germline loops: CDR1 SGHNT, CDR2 YYREEE (reference sequence). This CDR3 contains 14 residues. CDR3 loop: CASSLAGGTDTQYF. The DNA of the CDR3 is TGTGCCAGCAGCTTGGCAGGGGGCACAGATACGCAGTATTTT.

The V and J genes are TRBV18 and TRBJ2-1; D is uncertain. Trimming cost V 3 bases and J 7 bases, with 13 bases left between them. The CDR3 totals 14 residues. CDR1 is KGHSH, CDR2 LQKENI, per germline. The CDR3 nucleotides read TGTGCCAGCTCACCCGAGCACCTAGTAAATGAGCAGTTCTTC. It encodes CASSPEHLVNEQFF.

The chain combines TRBV7-8 with TRBJ2-7; D unclear. The CDR3 runs 16 residues. In germline, CDR1 is SGHVS, CDR2 FQNEAQ. Between the trimmed V and J ends, which lost 1 base and 2 bases, there was a span of 15 bases. The CDR3 loop reads CASSLVSGRRTYEQYF. The CDR3 DNA reads TGTGCCAGCAGCTTAGTTTCCGGACGGCGAACCTACGAGCAGTACTTC. Looking up the rest from reference TRBV7-8 and TRBJ2-7 gives the full variable domain: GAGVSQSPRYKVAKRGQDVALRCDPISGHVSLFWYQQALGQGPEFLTYFQNEAQLDKSGLPSDRFFAERPEGSVSTLKIQRTQQEDSAVYLCASSLVSGRRTYEQYFGPGTRLTVT.

This clonotype was counted only a few times. CDR3: CASSAGGAASIDTQYF. DNA of the CDR3: TGCGCCAGCAGCGCCGGGGGGGCGGCTTCGATAGATACGCAGTATTTT. The V and J genes are TRBV5-1 and TRBJ2-3; 8 bases are a match to TRBD2. With 4 bases clipped from V and 5 bases from J, the junction kept 12 bases outside the gene matches. Germline V gene lookup returns CDR1 SGHRS and CDR2 YFSETQ. The CDR3 loop spans 16 amino acids.

This chain links TRBV15 with TRBJ1-3, with no clear D. Looked up from germline, CDR1 is LNHNV and CDR2 is YYDKDF (reference sequence). CDR3 size: 15 residues. Trimming shortened V by 0 bases and J by 0 bases, and 6 bases separated the two germline ends. The CDR3 DNA sequence: TGTGCCACCAGCAGAGATGCAGCCTCTGGAAACACCATATATTTT. It is translated as CATSRDAASGNTIYF.

Ten or more counts support this clonotype. V and J are TRBV6-6 and TRBJ1-1; D possibly corresponds to TRBD1 (6 bases). Germline V lookup: CDR1 MNHNY, CDR2 SVGAGI (reference sequence). V lost 10 bases and J lost 10, with 22 bases in between. CDR3 length: 13 residues. In DNA form, the CDR3 reads TGTGCCATACGGGCGGGGGGCGGAATGGGAGCTTTCTTT. This codes for CAIRAGGGMGAFF.

This clonotype was detected a few times. The chain employs TRBV7-6 and TRBJ2-3; 7 positions match TRBD1. The germline CDR1 and CDR2 sequences are SGHVS and FNYEAQ. With 3 bases clipped from V and 3 bases from J, the junction kept 6 bases outside the gene matches. The length of the CDR3 is 15 residues. The CDR3 bases are TGTGCCAGCAGCTTCAAGCCAGGGGGTACAGATACGCAGTATTTT. Its translation: CASSFKPGGTDTQYF.

This clonotype was observed a few times. The gene calls are TRBV10-3 and TRBJ1-2, with no clear D. The V end lost 10 bases, the J end lost 0 bases, and 9 bases lay between the germline ends. This CDR3 has 12 amino acids. Looked up from germline, CDR1 is ENHRY and CDR2 is SYGVKD. The CDR3 loop is CATLQTNYGYTF. In DNA form, the CDR3 reads TGTGCCACCTTACAGACTAACTATGGCTACACCTTC.

This chain joins TRBV10-3 and TRBJ1-1; possibly TRBD1 for D (6 bases). The ends were cut back, 2 bases at V and 7 bases at J, with 11 bases in the middle. This CDR3 comprises 13 residues. Germline CDR1 is ENHRY and CDR2 is SYGVKD. The CDR3 DNA sequence: TGTGCCATCAGTGAGCGGGGGGCCATTGAAGCTTTCTTT. Residues: CAISERGAIEAFF.

The genes are TRBV2 and TRBJ1-1; 10 nucleotides align to TRBD1. From germline, CDR1 is SNHLY and CDR2 FYNNEI. The CDR3 covers 13 residues. V trimming: 4 bases; J trimming: 10 bases; junction bases outside the gene matches: 6. CDR3 nucleotide sequence: TGTGCCAGCAGTGGTGACGGACAGGGGGGAGCTTTCTTT. Its protein is CASSGDGQGGAFF.

The chain is built from TRBV5-5 and TRBJ2-3; 9 bases agree with TRBD2. V lost 0 bases and J lost 1; bases outside the gene matches: 6. The CDR3 has 17 residues. Germline CDR1 is SGHKS and CDR2 is YYEKEE (reference sequence). Here the CDR3 reads CASSLVLAGIGTDTQYF. CDR3 sequence (DNA): TGTGCCAGCAGCTTGGTGCTAGCGGGGATTGGCACAGATACGCAGTATTTT.

This sequence joins TRBV9 and TRBJ2-3, with D maybe TRBD2 (6 bases). Germline lookup yields CDR1 SGDLS and CDR2 YYNGEE. Trimming left V 0 bases short and J 4 bases short, with 6 bases between. The CDR3 spans 13 residues. The CDR3 DNA is TGTGCCAGCAGCGTAGGGGGGGCAGATACGCAGTATTTT. Translation: CASSVGGADTQYF. Full variable domain (outside the CDR3, taken from reference TRBV9 and TRBJ2-3): DSGVTQTPKHLITATGQRVTLRCSPRSGDLSVYWYQQSLDQGLQFLIQYYNGEERAKGNILERFSAQQFPDLHSELNLSSLELGDSALYFCASSVGGADTQYFGPGTRLTVL.

This chain joins TRBV5-1 and TRBJ2-3; a weak D match, TRBD1 (9 bases). The V gene's germline CDR1 is SGHRS and CDR2 YFSETQ. This CDR3 comprises 18 residues. The V end was cut by 0 bases, the J end by 3 bases, with 20 bases between. Written as DNA, the CDR3 is TGCGCCAGCAGCTTGGTACAGGGGGCCGAGCGGGGGACAGATACGCAGTATTTT. It specifies CASSLVQGAERGTDTQYF. Full variable domain (outside the CDR3, taken from reference TRBV5-1 and TRBJ2-3): KAGVTQTPRYLIKTRGQQVTLSCSPISGHRSVSWYQQTPGQGLQFLFEYFSETQRNKGNFPGRFSGRQFSNSRSEMNVSTLELGDSALYLCASSLVQGAERGTDTQYFGPGTRLTVL.

This clonotype was detected many times. The chain combines TRBV29-1 with TRBJ2-5; TRBD2 matches 13 bases. The trim removed 5 bases at V and 3 bases at J, leaving 3 bases unmatched. CDR3 size: 14 residues. Germline assignment: CDR1 SQVTM and CDR2 ANQGSEA. The CDR3 region is CSVTSGGAEETQYF. In DNA, the CDR3 is TGCAGCGTTACTAGCGGGGGGGCCGAAGAGACCCAGTACTTC.

The chain carries TRBV28 and TRBJ1-1; TRBD1 is a possible D gene (6 bases). This CDR3 comprises 15 residues. The germline V and J ends were trimmed by 3 bases and 0 bases, with 11 bases remaining between them. CDR1 is MDHEN, CDR2 SYDVKM, per germline. Written as DNA, the CDR3 is TGTGCCAGCAGTTTTATGGGACAACTGAACACTGAAGCTTTCTTT. Translated: CASSFMGQLNTEAFF.

This clonotype has just a few counts. The rearrangement uses TRBV9 and TRBJ2-2; D perhaps matches TRBD2 (5 bases). The germline gives CDR1 SGDLS, CDR2 YYNGEE. The CDR3 totals 13 residues. The V end was cut by 0 bases, the J end by 7 bases, with 7 bases between. The CDR3 DNA follows: TGTGCCAGCAGCGTAGAGGCGGGCGGGGAGCTGTTTTTT. It encodes CASSVEAGGELFF.

The V and J genes are TRBV18 and TRBJ2-2; TRBD2 agrees at 7 bases. The CDR3 has 16 residues. Germline V gene lookup returns CDR1 KGHSH and CDR2 LQKENI. With 0 bases clipped from V and 1 base from J, the junction kept 2 bases outside the gene matches. The chain's CDR3 is CASSPPRGGNTGELFF. As DNA, the CDR3 is TGTGCCAGCTCACCACCCCGCGGGGGGAACACCGGGGAGCTGTTTTTT.

This clonotype was recorded many times. The chain recombines TRBV27 with TRBJ1-4; D gene uncertain. There are 14 residues in the CDR3. Germline V gives CDR1 MNHEY, CDR2 SMNVEV (reference sequence). V lost 6 bases to trimming and J lost 4 bases, with 12 bases between them. CDR3 loop: CASSGRRSNEKLFF. CDR3 sequence (DNA): TGTGCCAGCAGCGGACGAAGAAGTAATGAAAAACTGTTTTTT.

The rearrangement links TRBV12-3 or TRBV12-4 to TRBJ2-1, with 11 bases fitting TRBD2. The ends lost 7 bases at V and 4 bases at J; junction bases unmatched: 6. The CDR3 has 15 amino acids. The CDR3 coding sequence is TGTGCCAGCACTCTGACTAGCGGGGCTTACAATGAGCAGTTCTTC. As protein: CASTLTSGAYNEQFF.

This clonotype has only a few counts. The CDR3 sequence: CASSIDSRDTSNQPQHF. DNA of the CDR3: TGTGCCAGTAGTATAGATAGCCGTGACACTAGCAATCAGCCCCAGCATTTT. The chain is built from TRBV19 and TRBJ1-5, with no clear D. The CDR3 runs to 17 residues. Trimming pared 0 bases from V and 0 bases from J, leaving 12 bases between. Germline CDR1 and CDR2: LNHDA and SQIVND (reference sequence).

This clonotype has ten or more counts. This chain links TRBV4-1 with TRBJ1-4; 9 positions match TRBD1. The CDR3 sequence is 18 residues long. J lost 6 bases, V lost 0 bases, and 11 bases had no gene match. Germline CDR1 MGHRA, CDR2 YSYEKL. CDR3 in DNA: TGCGCCAGCAGCCAAGATCCCGGGACAGGGCTGGTTTATGAAAAACTGTTTTTT. Amino acids: CASSQDPGTGLVYEKLFF.

This chain connects TRBV28 to TRBJ2-1; TRBD1 matches at 8 bases. The CDR3 totals 15 residues. Germline values: CDR1 MDHEN, CDR2 SYDVKM. With 6 bases clipped from V and 6 bases from J, the junction kept 10 bases outside the gene matches. CDR3 nucleotide sequence: TGTGCCAGCAGCCCGGACAGGGAAATCGTCAATGAGCAGTTCTTC. Its protein is CASSPDREIVNEQFF. Looking up the rest from reference TRBV28 and TRBJ2-1 gives the full variable domain: DVKVTQSSRYLVKRTGEKVFLECVQDMDHENMFWYRQDPGLGLRLIYFSYDVKMKEKGDIPEGYSVSREKKERFSLILESASTNQTSMYLCASSPDREIVNEQFFGPGTRLTVL.

This clonotype was detected a few times. The V gene is TRBV5-1, the J gene TRBJ1-1; D is perhaps TRBD1 (5 bases). This CDR3 spans 14 amino acids. Per the germline V gene, CDR1 is SGHRS and CDR2 is YFSETQ. V was cut by 4 bases and J by 5 bases, with 15 bases left in between. For the CDR3, the DNA is TGCGCCAGCAGCCCCGGAGGGGTGAGGACTGAAGCTTTCTTT. Its translation is CASSPGGVRTEAFF.